This is a list of T cell receptor beta chains from one sample in a study of neurological immune-mediated disorders. One entry per CDR3 protein results from TCRdb running MiXCR on the 5' RACE reads. The data contain 60,000 to 90,000 distinct CDR3 sequences, 10% to 13% of them singletons. The sample taken for sequencing was PBMCs. The receptors were gathered from a young man in good health. CDR3s include the opening cysteine and the closing phenylalanine or tryptophan. A D gene is named only where the DNA matches it firmly. Only some rows state a clone size, as once, few, many or a class for expanded clones.

d_call	v_call	clone_size	j_call	cdr3_nt	cdr3_aa
TRBD1	TRBV5-1	many	TRBJ2-1	TGCGCCAGCAGCTTGGCGGCGACAGGGAGAGGGGAGCAGTTCTTC	CASSLAATGRGEQFF
TRBD2	TRBV12-3/TRBV12-4	.	TRBJ2-3	TGTGCCAGCAGCCCTCCAGGCCATAGCGGGAGGGCTTGGGCTAGCACAGATACGCAGTATTTT	CASSPPGHSGRAWASTDTQYF
.	TRBV20-1	many	TRBJ1-6	TGCAGTGCTAGAGGTTTGACCGGGACGGCTAATTCACCCCTCCACTTT	CSARGLTGTANSPLHF
TRBD2	TRBV20-1	many	TRBJ2-3	TGCAGTGCCCCCCGGACTAGCGGGACCCTCACAGATACGCAGTATTTT	CSAPRTSGTLTDTQYF
TRBD2	TRBV9	many	TRBJ2-1	TGTGCCAGCGGAAGGACTAGCGGGCCTTACAATGAGCAGTTCTTC	CASGRTSGPYNEQFF
.	TRBV30	many	TRBJ2-1	TGTGCCTGGAGTGTAAAGAGTGGGCCGCAAGGTGAGCAGTTCTTC	CAWSVKSGPQGEQFF
TRBD1	TRBV5-1	many	TRBJ2-7	TGCGCCAGCAGCTTGGATCCAGGGGGAAACTACGAGCAGTACTTC	CASSLDPGGNYEQYF
.	TRBV20-1	many	TRBJ2-5	TGCAGTGCTACCCCCGCGTGGGGAGGGGGCGCAGGAGGAACCCAAGAGACCCAGTACTTC	CSATPAWGGGAGGTQETQYF
TRBD1	TRBV9	many	TRBJ2-6	TGTGCCAGCAGCCGTACAGGGGGACAGGCTTCGGGGGCCAACGTCCTGACTTTC	CASSRTGGQASGANVLTF
.	TRBV18	many	TRBJ2-7	TGTGCCAGCTCACGACAGCGATTGGACTACGAGCAGTACTTC	CASSRQRLDYEQYF
.	TRBV10-2	many	TRBJ2-7	TGCGCCAGCAGTGACGCGGGATCCTACGAGCAGTACTTC	CASSDAGSYEQYF
.	TRBV20-1	few	TRBJ1-6	TGCAGTGCTCCACAGGCTCAGAGCTCCTATAATTCACCCCTCCACTTT	CSAPQAQSSYNSPLHF
TRBD1	TRBV28	many	TRBJ2-3	TGTGCCAGCAGTTTTCCCCCAGGGGGAACAGATACGCAGTATTTT	CASSFPPGGTDTQYF
TRBD2	TRBV7-9	many	TRBJ2-1	TGTGCCAGCAGCACCCGACTAGCGGAGGCAGGGTACAATGAGCAGTTCTTC	CASSTRLAEAGYNEQFF
.	TRBV5-5	many	TRBJ1-5	TGTGCCAGCAGCCCCATAGAGGGGCCGGGTCAGCCCCAGCATTTT	CASSPIEGPGQPQHF
.	TRBV5-1	many	TRBJ1-5	TGCGCCAGCAGCTTCGCCGGGGGGGAGGCTCAGCCCCAGCATTTT	CASSFAGGEAQPQHF
.	TRBV6-2/TRBV6-3	many	TRBJ2-3	TGTGCCAGCAGTCGCACTACTACAGATACGCAGTATTTT	CASSRTTTDTQYF
TRBD1	TRBV7-2	many	TRBJ1-1	TGTGCCAGCAGCTTTTTGACAGGGGGATTGAACACTGAAGCTTTCTTT	CASSFLTGGLNTEAFF
TRBD1	TRBV28	.	TRBJ2-7	TGTGCCAGCAGTCCCCACGACAGGGGAGGGCAGTACTTC	CASSPHDRGGQYF
TRBD1	TRBV20-1	many	TRBJ1-1	TGCAGTGCTAGCGGGGGGGGACAGCACACTGAAGCTTTCTTT	CSASGGGQHTEAFF
TRBD2	TRBV7-9	many	TRBJ2-2	TGTGCCAGCAGCTTTCCCCCCGGGACTAGCGGGAGCTCGAACACCGGGGAGCTGTTTTTT	CASSFPPGTSGSSNTGELFF
TRBD1	TRBV25-1	many	TRBJ1-6	TGTGCCAGCAGGGCCCGCGGGACAGGGAGTAATTCACCCCTCCACTTT	CASRARGTGSNSPLHF
TRBD1	TRBV25-1	many	TRBJ2-7	TGTGCCAGCAGTGACCACGGGACAGGGGGCTTATACGAGCAGTACTTC	CASSDHGTGGLYEQYF
.	TRBV12-3/TRBV12-4	.	TRBJ2-2	TGTGCCAGCAGTTTGTGGGACGGGGAGCTATTTTTT	CASSLWDGELFF
.	TRBV4-2	many	TRBJ2-7	TGTGCCAGCAGCCAAGATGTTACAGGAGAAACCTACGAGCAGTACTTC	CASSQDVTGETYEQYF
TRBD2	TRBV7-2	many	TRBJ2-7	TGTGCCAGCAGCTTTTCAGGGCTAGCGGGAGTTTACGAGCAGTACTTC	CASSFSGLAGVYEQYF
.	TRBV7-9	many	TRBJ2-2	TGTGCCAGCAGATTTGGGGCAGCGAACACCGGGGAGCTGTTTTTT	CASRFGAANTGELFF
.	TRBV11-2	many	TRBJ2-5	TGTGCCAGCAGCTTTACAGGGATCGAGACCCAGTACTTC	CASSFTGIETQYF
.	TRBV10-2	many	TRBJ2-3	TGCGCCAGCAATGCCAAAGTCCTCTGGGGCACAGATACGCAGTATTTT	CASNAKVLWGTDTQYF
TRBD1	TRBV6-5	many	TRBJ1-1	TGTGCCAGCAGTTACTCGACAGGGGGCAGAGGCATGAACACTGAAGCTTTCTTT	CASSYSTGGRGMNTEAFF
TRBD2	TRBV7-6	few	TRBJ2-2	TGTGCCAGCAGCTTAGCGGGCGGGAGTACCGGGGAGCTGTTTTTT	CASSLAGGSTGELFF
TRBD1	TRBV6-4	many	TRBJ2-2	TGTGCCAGCAGCAGCGGACAGGGTGACACCGGGGAGCTGTTTTTT	CASSSGQGDTGELFF
.	TRBV5-1	many	TRBJ1-1	TGCGCCAGAGAGACCTCCGGGACTGAAGCTTTCTTT	CARETSGTEAFF
.	TRBV6-1	many	TRBJ2-7	TGTGCCAGCCTTTTCCCGGGGCGGAACAGCTACGAGCAGTACTTC	CASLFPGRNSYEQYF
.	TRBV15	many	TRBJ1-3	TGTGCCACCAAGAACAACAGACTGGGCTCTGGAAACACCATATATTTT	CATKNNRLGSGNTIYF
.	TRBV5-1	many	TRBJ2-3	TGCGCCAGCAGCTTGGCGACGGGACACACAGATACGCAGTATTTT	CASSLATGHTDTQYF
TRBD1	TRBV30	many	TRBJ2-7	TGTGCCTGGAGCACAGGGGGCTCCTACGAGCAGTACTTC	CAWSTGGSYEQYF
TRBD1	TRBV2	many	TRBJ1-1	TGTGCCAGCACTCTCCGCCAGGGGGACGGCACTGAAGCTTTCTTT	CASTLRQGDGTEAFF
.	TRBV25-1	many	TRBJ1-3	TGTGCCAGCAGTGACTGGGCCCCCGAGGGGAACACCATATATTTT	CASSDWAPEGNTIYF
TRBD1	TRBV7-8	.	TRBJ2-7	TGTGCCAGCAGCGAGGGACAGGCCTACGAGCAGTACTTC	CASSEGQAYEQYF
TRBD1	TRBV10-3	many	TRBJ2-3	TGTGCCACCAAACAGGGGAGCACAGATACGCAGTATTTT	CATKQGSTDTQYF
.	TRBV13	many	TRBJ2-7	TGTGCCAGCAGCCCCGGGAGTAGCTGGAATACCTACGAGCAGTACTTC	CASSPGSSWNTYEQYF
TRBD2	TRBV14	many	TRBJ2-7	TGTGCCAGCAGCCAGGCCGGGACTAGGGTTCCGCAGTACTTC	CASSQAGTRVPQYF
TRBD1	TRBV7-2	many	TRBJ1-3	TGTGCCAGCATGGGACAGATCTCTGGAAACACCATATATTTT	CASMGQISGNTIYF
.	TRBV28	many	TRBJ2-7	TGTGCCAGCAGTCCTCAGGGCTATCGGGACTACGAGCAGTACTTC	CASSPQGYRDYEQYF
.	TRBV5-1	many	TRBJ1-4	TGCGCCAGCAGCCTCGATGTTGGAGGAGATGAAAAACTGTTTTTT	CASSLDVGGDEKLFF
TRBD1	TRBV5-1	many	TRBJ2-1	TGCGCCAGCAGGTCCGAACAGGGGGTCAATGAGCAGTTCTTC	CASRSEQGVNEQFF